Listed here are 11 T cell receptor beta chains from one sample, sequenced in a study of OX40 agonist ivuxolimab in advanced cancers. The method was immunoSEQ multiplex PCR; TCRdb's version includes in-frame clones alone and lacks a portion of them. The sample lists more than 55,000 clones, just over 85% seen once, with 8% to 10% in the top ten. The specimen comprised CD4+ or CD8+ T cells sorted from blood, sampled in a trial of the OX40 agonist ivuxolimab. The receptors come from an adult with an advanced solid tumor such as melanoma, head and neck, liver or kidney cancer.

The rearrangement links TRBV7-2 to TRBJ1-6, with TRBD1 as a possible D gene (6 bases). The germline V gene encodes CDR1 SGHTA and CDR2 FQGNSA. The V end was cut by 2 bases, the J end by 9 bases, with 14 bases between. This CDR3 comprises 15 residues. Here the CDR3 reads CASSLRGRRISPLHF. The CDR3 nucleotides read TGTGCCAGCAGCTTACGGGGGCGACGGATTTCACCCCTCCACTTT.

CDR3 loop: CASSRFGTAGANVLTF. In DNA, the CDR3 is TGCGCCAGCAGCCGCTTCGGGACAGCCGGGGCCAACGTCCTGACTTTC. This sequence joins TRBV4-3 and TRBJ2-6, with TRBD1 matching 7 bases. CDR1 is LGHNA and CDR2 is YSLEER in the germline V gene. This CDR3 has 16 residues. V trimming: 4 bases; J trimming: 4 bases; junction bases outside the gene matches: 7.

This chain links TRBV18 with TRBJ2-4, with TRBD1 identical over 8 bases. The CDR3 has 16 residues. V was pared by 3 bases and J by 8 bases, with 12 bases of the junction left unmatched. Germline CDR1 and CDR2: KGHSH and LQKENI. The CDR3 protein is CASSPSRQGTSDIQYF. The DNA for the CDR3 is TGTGCCAGCTCACCTTCAAGACAGGGGACGTCGGACATTCAGTACTTC.

The genes are TRBV7-3 and TRBJ1-1, with D uncertain. The CDR3 spans 13 residues. The V end was cut by 5 bases, the J end by 1 base, with 8 bases between. Per germline, CDR1 SGHTA and CDR2 FQGTGA. The CDR3 DNA reads as TGTGCCAGCAGCCCTTCCGGGAACACTGAAGCTTTCTTT. Translated, it gives CASSPSGNTEAFF.

This chain joins TRBV18 and TRBJ1-1; possible D gene TRBD1, 5 bases. With 4 bases removed from V and 1 base from J, the gap between germline ends came to 7 bases. From germline, CDR1 is KGHSH and CDR2 LQKENI. The CDR3 is 13 amino acids. The CDR3 is CASSQGRNTEAFF. The CDR3 DNA reads TGTGCCAGCTCACAGGGACGGAACACTGAAGCTTTCTTT.

The CDR3 coding sequence is TGTGCCAGCAGTTCAGGACGGCAGTACGGTCAGCCCCAGCATTTT. Its translation: CASSSGRQYGQPQHF. The chain carries TRBV27 and TRBJ1-5; D is unclear. Germline lookup yields CDR1 MNHEY and CDR2 SMNVEV (reference sequence). CDR3 length: 15 amino acids. The germline V and J ends were trimmed by 4 bases and 6 bases, with 16 bases remaining between them.

The chain combines TRBV9 with TRBJ2-3; D may correspond to TRBD1 or TRBD2 (6 bases each). CDR3 length: 14 amino acids. Trimming stripped 6 bases from V and 0 bases from J, with 11 bases between. Germline CDR1 SGDLS, CDR2 YYNGEE. CDR3 sequence: CASKGGVSTDTQYF. CDR3 DNA sequence: TGTGCCAGCAAGGGGGGCGTTAGCACAGATACGCAGTATTTT.

J is TRBJ1-1 and V is TRBV5-6; a weak D match, TRBD1 (5 bases). Germline V CDR1 and CDR2: SGHDT, YYEEEE. The CDR3 has 13 residues. V was pared by 1 base and J by 5 bases, with 9 bases between. The CDR3: CASSLFGTTEAFF. The CDR3 DNA sequence: TGTGCCAGCAGCTTGTTCGGGACTACTGAAGCTTTCTTT.

The chain links TRBV5-4 to TRBJ2-3; a weak D match, TRBD1 (5 bases). V was clipped by 6 bases and J by 3 bases, with 11 bases between them. CDR1 and CDR2 from the germline V gene are SGHNT and YYREEE (reference sequence). This CDR3 contains 13 residues. The CDR3 DNA reads as TGTGCCAGCAAGACAGTCGAGACAGATACGCAGTATTTT. Translating it yields CASKTVETDTQYF.

The chain uses TRBV30 and TRBJ1-2; 7 bases map to TRBD1. Germline values: CDR1 GTSNPN, CDR2 SVGIG (reference sequence). The CDR3 runs 12 residues. V gave up 3 bases and J gave up 8 bases; unmatched junction bases: 6. CDR3 DNA: TGTGCCTGGAGCGAGTCAGGGGGGGGCTACACCTTC. This gives the protein CAWSESGGGYTF.

The V and J genes are TRBV5-1 and TRBJ1-1; D not certain. V was trimmed by 1 base and J by 10 bases, leaving 11 bases between them. The germline V gene encodes CDR1 SGHRS and CDR2 YFSETQ. The CDR3 has 12 amino acids. The CDR3 DNA reads as TGCGCCAGCAGCTTGCCCCCCGGATCAGCTTTCTTT. Encoded protein: CASSLPPGSAFF.